Here is one T cell receptor (beta chain) with its context. The sample comes from a study of OX40 agonist ivuxolimab in advanced cancers. This table comes from immunoSEQ multiplex PCR, and its TCRdb copy is limited to in-frame clones, with some not included. Of 50,000 to 75,000 clones in the sample, approximately 90% were seen once. The V gene lost 1 base and the J gene lost 1 base, with 11 bases spanning the gap. Germline V gene data show CDR1 as SGDLS and CDR2 as YYNGEE. The CDR3 loop spans 15 amino acids. The sample was CD4+ or CD8+ T cells sorted from blood, taken in a trial of the OX40 agonist ivuxolimab. The receptor's source is an adult with an advanced solid tumor such as melanoma, head and neck, liver or kidney cancer. The chain couples TRBV9 to TRBJ1-1; possible D gene TRBD1, 5 bases. CDR3 residues: CASSVWGSSNTEAFF. The CDR3 DNA sequence: TGTGCCAGCAGCGTATGGGGGAGTTCGAACACTGAAGCTTTCTTT.